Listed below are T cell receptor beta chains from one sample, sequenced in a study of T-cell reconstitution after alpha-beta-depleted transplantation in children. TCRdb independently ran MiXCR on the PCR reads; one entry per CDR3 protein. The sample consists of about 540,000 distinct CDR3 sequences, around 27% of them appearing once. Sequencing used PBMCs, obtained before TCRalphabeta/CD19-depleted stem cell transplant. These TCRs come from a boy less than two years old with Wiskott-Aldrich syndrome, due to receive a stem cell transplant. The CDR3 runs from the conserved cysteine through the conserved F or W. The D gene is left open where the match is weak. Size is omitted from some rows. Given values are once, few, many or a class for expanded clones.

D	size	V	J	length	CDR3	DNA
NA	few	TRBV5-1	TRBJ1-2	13	CASSLGAASGYTF	TGCGCCAGCAGCTTGGGGGCAGCAAGTGGCTACACCTTC
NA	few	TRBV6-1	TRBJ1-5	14	CASRATGTGQPQHF	TGTGCCAGCAGGGCGACAGGAACGGGACAGCCCCAGCATTTT
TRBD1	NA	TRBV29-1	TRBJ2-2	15	CSVGSGGSVTGELFF	TGCAGCGTTGGATCAGGGGGCAGTGTCACCGGGGAGCTGTTTTTT
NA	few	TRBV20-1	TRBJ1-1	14	CSAFKTGMNTEAFF	TGCAGTGCTTTTAAGACAGGAATGAACACTGAAGCTTTCTTT
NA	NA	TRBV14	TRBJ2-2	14	CASSRIRNTGELFF	TGTGCCAGCAGCCGAATTAGAAACACCGGGGAGCTGTTTTTT
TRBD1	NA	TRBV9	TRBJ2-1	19	CASSARIGTPGQEDNEQFF	TGTGCCAGCAGCGCCCGAATAGGGACACCGGGACAGGAGGACAATGAGCAGTTCTTC
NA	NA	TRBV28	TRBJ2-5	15	CASSLTGTLGETQYF	TGTGCCAGCAGTCTAACCGGGACGTTGGGAGAGACCCAGTACTTC
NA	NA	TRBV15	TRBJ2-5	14	CATSRTRLAETQYF	TGTGCCACCAGCAGAACTAGACTCGCAGAGACCCAGTACTTC
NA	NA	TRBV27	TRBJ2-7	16	CASSYFRDGKIYEQYF	TGTGCCAGCAGTTATTTCAGGGACGGAAAGATCTACGAGCAGTACTTC
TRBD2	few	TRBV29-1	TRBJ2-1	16	CSALPVVAGGYNEQFF	TGCAGCGCCCTACCTGTGGTAGCGGGAGGATACAATGAGCAGTTCTTC
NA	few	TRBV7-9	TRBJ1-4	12	CASSSAGEKLFF	TGTGCCAGCAGCTCGGCGGGTGAAAAACTGTTTTTT
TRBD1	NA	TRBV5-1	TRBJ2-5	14	CASSTGGLGETQYF	TGCGCCAGCAGCACAGGGGGCTTAGGAGAGACCCAGTACTTC
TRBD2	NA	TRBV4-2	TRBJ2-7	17	CASSQDRIAGVSYEQYF	TGTGCCAGCAGCCAAGATCGAATAGCGGGAGTTTCCTACGAGCAGTACTTC
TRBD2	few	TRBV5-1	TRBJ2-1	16	CASSWRSLAGDNEQFF	TGCGCCAGCAGCTGGCGATCACTAGCGGGAGACAATGAGCAGTTCTTC
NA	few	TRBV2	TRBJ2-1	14	CASSARGLGHEQFF	TGTGCCAGCAGTGCCCGGGGCCTCGGGCATGAGCAGTTCTTC
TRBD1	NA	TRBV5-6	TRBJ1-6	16	CASSSYRGTYNSPLHF	TGTGCCAGCAGCTCTTACAGGGGCACCTATAATTCACCCCTCCACTTT
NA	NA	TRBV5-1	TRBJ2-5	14	CASRGRSDQETQYF	TGCGCCAGTAGAGGACGGTCAGACCAAGAGACCCAGTACTTC
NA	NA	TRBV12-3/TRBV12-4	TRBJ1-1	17	CASSFGQNLLMNTEAFF	TGTGCCAGCAGTTTCGGACAGAACTTGCTGATGAACACTGAAGCTTTCTTT
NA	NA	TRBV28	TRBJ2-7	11	CASSFFAERYF	TGTGCCAGCAGTTTCTTTGCGGAGCGGTACTTC
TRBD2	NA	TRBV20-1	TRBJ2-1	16	CSARDRAGVSYNEQFF	TGCAGTGCTAGAGATCGAGCGGGAGTCTCCTACAATGAGCAGTTCTTC
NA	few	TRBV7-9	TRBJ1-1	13	CASSKTVNTEAFF	TGTGCCAGCAGCAAGACAGTGAACACTGAAGCTTTCTTT
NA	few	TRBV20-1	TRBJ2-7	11	CSASLTREQYF	TGCAGTGCTAGCCTGACTAGGGAGCAGTACTTC
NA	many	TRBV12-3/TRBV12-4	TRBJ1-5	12	CASSFLDQPQHF	TGTGCCAGCAGTTTCTTAGATCAGCCCCAGCATTTT
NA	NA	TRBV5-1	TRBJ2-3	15	CASSLAGAPQDTQYF	TGCGCCAGCAGCTTGGCCGGGGCGCCGCAAGATACGCAGTATTTT
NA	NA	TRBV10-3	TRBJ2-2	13	CAISSPNTGELFF	TGTGCCATATCTAGCCCGAACACCGGGGAGCTGTTTTTT
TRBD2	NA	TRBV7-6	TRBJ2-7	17	CASSFQELAGGPYEQYF	TGTGCCAGCAGCTTCCAGGAGCTAGCGGGGGGACCCTACGAGCAGTACTTC
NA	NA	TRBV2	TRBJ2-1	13	CASRLGMAREQFF	TGTGCCAGCAGGCTCGGGATGGCCAGGGAGCAGTTCTTC
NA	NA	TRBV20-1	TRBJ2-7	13	CSAGTGGGYEQYF	TGCAGTGCTGGAACAGGTGGGGGTTACGAGCAGTACTTC
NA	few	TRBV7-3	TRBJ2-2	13	CASSFHNAGELFF	TGTGCCAGCAGCTTTCACAACGCCGGGGAGCTGTTTTTT